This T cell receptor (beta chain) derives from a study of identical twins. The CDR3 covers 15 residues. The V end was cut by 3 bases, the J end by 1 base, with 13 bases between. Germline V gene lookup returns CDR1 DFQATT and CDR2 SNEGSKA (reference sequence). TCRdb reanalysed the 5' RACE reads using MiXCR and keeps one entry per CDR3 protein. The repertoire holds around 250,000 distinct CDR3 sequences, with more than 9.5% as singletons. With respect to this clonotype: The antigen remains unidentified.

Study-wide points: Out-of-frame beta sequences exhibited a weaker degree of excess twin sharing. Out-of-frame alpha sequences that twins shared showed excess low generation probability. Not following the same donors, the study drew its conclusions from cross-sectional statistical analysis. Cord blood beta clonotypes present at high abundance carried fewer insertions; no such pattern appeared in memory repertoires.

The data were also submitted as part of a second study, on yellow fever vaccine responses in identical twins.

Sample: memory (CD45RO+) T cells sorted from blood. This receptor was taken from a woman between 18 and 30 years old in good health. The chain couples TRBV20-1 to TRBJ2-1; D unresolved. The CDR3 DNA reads TGCAGTGCTAGTCCCGGTGGGGTTTCCTACAATGAGCAGTTCTTC. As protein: CSASPGGVSYNEQFF.